This T cell receptor beta chain is from a study of blood T cell repertoires in COVID-19. Study background: Nucleic acid was either cDNA or gDNA, and it came from T cells, B-cell-depleted T cells, or PBMCs.

Repertoires were generated with immunoSEQ multiplex PCR, while TCRdb's copy carries only in-frame clones and drops some. The table includes approximately 150,000 clones, 84% detected once. CDR1 is SGHVS and CDR2 is FQNEAQ in the germline V gene. The CDR3 consists of 14 residues. Recovery meant two consecutive negative NP/OP PCR tests, professional clearance, or resolved symptoms. About this clone itself: At one end the junction does not follow the germline gene, possibly because of a read error.

The TCR was taken from a woman aged 45-65 years who had recovered from COVID-19. The sequencing sample was made of PBMCs or T cells enriched from blood (not recorded which). This rearrangement joins TRBV7-8 to TRBJ2-3, with a weak D call TRBD2 (7 bases). The CDR3 region is CASSLPGGPGRKDF. The CDR3 DNA sequence: TGTGCCAGCAGCTTACCGGGGGGCCCGGGGCGCAAGGATTTT.